This TCR beta chain was recovered during a study of cytomegalovirus exposure and HLA in healthy donors. Study-level findings and limits: Analysis was carried out at a later point, and it linked a missense DCLRE1C variant to TCR beta V- and J-gene trimming. Presence/absence analyses rested on an assumption that sequencing depth was roughly uniform across donors.

This clone was seen a single time. As yet, its antigen is unknown. Trimming removed 5 bases from V and 4 bases from J; junction bases left unmatched: 9. The CDR3 totals 15 residues. CDR1 and CDR2 (germline): SEHNR, FQNEAQ (reference sequence). 13 Jbeta primers and 60 Vbeta primers were used for the PCR. The protocol was immunoSEQ multiplex PCR, while the TCRdb copy is restricted to in-frame clones and leaves out a portion. The sample comprises about 120,000 clones, approximately 74% of which are singletons, and 5.5% to 8% rests with the top ten. This chain joins TRBV7-9 and TRBJ2-5; 8 positions match TRBD2. This TCR was recovered from a male donor in good health and CMV-seronegative. The sample taken for sequencing was PBMCs. The CDR3 nucleotides are TGTGCCAGCAGCAAAGCGGGGGCGGGGGTAGAGACCCAGTACTTC. Protein product: CASSKAGAGVETQYF.